A selection of T cell receptor beta chains follows, all from one sample in a study of cytomegalovirus exposure and HLA in healthy donors. TCRdb's copy holds only in-frame clones and misses some; the assay was immunoSEQ multiplex PCR. The sample holds under 200,000 clones, less than 85% seen once. Sequencing was carried out using PBMCs. The receptors were gathered from a male donor in good health and CMV-seronegative. Both conserved end residues are part of each CDR3. The D gene is left open where the match is weak. Rows give clone size only sometimes, using once, few, many, or a class for an expanded clone.

d_gene: .
v_gene: TRBV11-1
abundance: .
j_gene: TRBJ1-2
CDR3aa: CASSLADKTNYGYTF
CDR3nt: TGTGCCAGCAGCTTAGCGGACAAGACTAACTATGGCTACACCTTC

d_gene: .
v_gene: TRBV7-6
abundance: .
j_gene: TRBJ1-1
CDR3aa: CASSLDSPGTEAFF
CDR3nt: TGTGCCAGCAGCTTGGACTCCCCGGGCACTGAAGCTTTCTTT

d_gene: .
v_gene: TRBV6-5
abundance: few
j_gene: TRBJ1-5
CDR3aa: CASSYAGISNQPQHF
CDR3nt: TGTGCCAGCAGTTACGCAGGGATAAGCAATCAGCCCCAGCATTTT

d_gene: .
v_gene: TRBV5-1
abundance: .
j_gene: TRBJ2-1
CDR3aa: CASSSEGQEQFF
CDR3nt: TGCGCCAGCAGCTCGGAGGGACAGGAGCAGTTCTTC

d_gene: TRBD1
v_gene: TRBV5-6
abundance: .
j_gene: TRBJ2-1
CDR3aa: CASSGRSGTGGLIEQFF
CDR3nt: TGTGCCAGCAGCGGTAGGAGCGGGACAGGGGGCTTAATTGAGCAGTTCTTC

d_gene: TRBD2
v_gene: TRBV5-5
abundance: .
j_gene: TRBJ2-1
CDR3aa: CASSPLGLGGALNEQFF
CDR3nt: TGTGCCAGCAGCCCACTTGGACTCGGGGGGGCCCTCAATGAGCAGTTCTTC

d_gene: .
v_gene: TRBV19
abundance: .
j_gene: TRBJ1-1
CDR3aa: CASSRQGMGTEAFF
CDR3nt: TGTGCCAGTAGTAGGCAGGGGATGGGCACTGAAGCTTTCTTT

d_gene: .
v_gene: TRBV7-3
abundance: .
j_gene: TRBJ2-7
CDR3aa: CASSLSTGNYEQYF
CDR3nt: TGTGCCAGCAGCTTAAGTACAGGGAACTACGAGCAGTACTTC

d_gene: .
v_gene: TRBV27
abundance: .
j_gene: TRBJ2-5
CDR3aa: CASRARQVQETQYF
CDR3nt: TGTGCCAGCAGGGCCCGACAGGTCCAAGAGACCCAGTACTTC

d_gene: .
v_gene: TRBV2
abundance: few
j_gene: TRBJ1-3
CDR3aa: CASSGSSGNTIYF
CDR3nt: TGTGCCAGCAGCGGGAGCTCTGGAAACACCATATATTTT

d_gene: .
v_gene: TRBV6-5
abundance: .
j_gene: TRBJ1-4
CDR3aa: CASRETRGVWGKLFF
CDR3nt: TGTGCCAGCAGAGAGACCAGGGGCGTTTGGGGAAAACTGTTTTTT

d_gene: TRBD1
v_gene: TRBV5-8
abundance: .
j_gene: TRBJ1-5
CDR3aa: CASSTGQVNQPQHF
CDR3nt: TGTGCCAGCAGCACCGGACAGGTCAATCAGCCCCAGCATTTT

d_gene: .
v_gene: TRBV9
abundance: .
j_gene: TRBJ2-2
CDR3aa: CASSAILAGELFF
CDR3nt: TGTGCCAGCAGTGCTATTCTTGCCGGGGAGCTGTTTTTT

d_gene: .
v_gene: TRBV5-4
abundance: .
j_gene: TRBJ1-1
CDR3aa: CASSLVGEGTEAFF
CDR3nt: TGTGCCAGCAGCTTGGTAGGGGAAGGCACTGAAGCTTTCTTT

d_gene: .
v_gene: TRBV18
abundance: .
j_gene: TRBJ1-2
CDR3aa: CASSPGSGSYGYTF
CDR3nt: TGTGCCAGCTCCCCAGGATCGGGGTCTTATGGCTACACCTTC

d_gene: .
v_gene: TRBV28
abundance: once
j_gene: TRBJ1-1
CDR3aa: CASSPGRGGGGTEAFF
CDR3nt: TGTGCCAGCAGTCCCGGGAGGGGCGGGGGGGGCACTGAAGCTTTCTTT

d_gene: .
v_gene: TRBV30
abundance: .
j_gene: TRBJ2-7
CDR3aa: CAWSVQGVSGEQYF
CDR3nt: TGTGCCTGGAGTGTTCAAGGGGTCTCGGGCGAGCAGTACTTC

d_gene: .
v_gene: TRBV29-1
abundance: .
j_gene: TRBJ1-1
CDR3aa: CSVGQHEAFF
CDR3nt: TGCAGCGTTGGACAGCATGAAGCTTTCTTT

d_gene: TRBD1
v_gene: TRBV19
abundance: .
j_gene: TRBJ2-5
CDR3aa: CASSNRDRGARETQYF
CDR3nt: TGTGCCAGTAGTAACCGGGACAGGGGAGCCCGGGAGACCCAGTACTTC

d_gene: .
v_gene: TRBV27
abundance: once
j_gene: TRBJ2-3
CDR3aa: CASSLGQGRGRTQYF
CDR3nt: TGTGCCAGCAGTTTGGGTCAGGGGCGAGGGCGTACGCAGTATTTT

d_gene: TRBD1
v_gene: TRBV28
abundance: .
j_gene: TRBJ1-2
CDR3aa: CAGQGGSYGYTF
CDR3nt: TGTGCCGGACAGGGAGGTAGCTATGGCTACACCTTC

d_gene: TRBD1
v_gene: TRBV5-1
abundance: .
j_gene: TRBJ1-1
CDR3aa: CASSPDRRTEAFF
CDR3nt: TGCGCCAGCAGCCCGGACAGGAGGACTGAAGCTTTCTTT

d_gene: .
v_gene: TRBV5-1
abundance: once
j_gene: TRBJ2-3
CDR3aa: CASSLGAGNTDTQYF
CDR3nt: TGCGCCAGCAGCTTGGGAGCGGGCAACACAGATACGCAGTATTTT

d_gene: TRBD2
v_gene: TRBV6-6
abundance: .
j_gene: TRBJ2-5
CDR3aa: CASSSQGLAGGETQYF
CDR3nt: TGTGCCAGCAGTTCCCAGGGACTAGCGGGGGGGGAGACCCAGTACTTC

d_gene: .
v_gene: TRBV5-1
abundance: .
j_gene: TRBJ1-6
CDR3aa: CASSYGQLNSPLHF
CDR3nt: TGCGCCAGCAGCTACGGACAGCTTAATTCACCCCTCCACTTT

d_gene: TRBD1
v_gene: TRBV19
abundance: few
j_gene: TRBJ1-2
CDR3aa: CASSAGTGLRYTF
CDR3nt: TGTGCCAGTAGTGCCGGGACAGGGTTGCGCTACACCTTC

d_gene: TRBD1
v_gene: TRBV9
abundance: .
j_gene: TRBJ1-4
CDR3aa: CASSQPGQGYEKLFF
CDR3nt: TGTGCCAGCAGTCAACCGGGACAGGGATATGAAAAACTGTTTTTT

d_gene: .
v_gene: TRBV5-1
abundance: .
j_gene: TRBJ1-2
CDR3aa: CASSLDGGYTF
CDR3nt: TGCGCCAGCAGCTTGGACGGTGGCTACACCTTC

d_gene: .
v_gene: TRBV4-1
abundance: .
j_gene: TRBJ2-3
CDR3aa: CASSQVGVAPDTQYF
CDR3nt: TGCGCCAGCAGCCAAGTAGGGGTAGCACCAGATACGCAGTATTTT

d_gene: TRBD1
v_gene: TRBV13
abundance: few
j_gene: TRBJ1-4
CDR3aa: CASAPSNRGTNEKLFF
CDR3nt: TGTGCCAGCGCACCAAGTAACAGGGGTACTAATGAAAAACTGTTTTTT

d_gene: .
v_gene: TRBV28
abundance: .
j_gene: TRBJ1-5
CDR3aa: CASKWGGNQPQHF
CDR3nt: TGTGCCAGCAAATGGGGGGGCAATCAGCCCCAGCATTTT

d_gene: TRBD2
v_gene: TRBV7-2
abundance: .
j_gene: TRBJ2-3
CDR3aa: CASRDGGTSRADTQYF
CDR3nt: TGTGCCAGCAGGGACGGGGGGACTAGTAGGGCAGATACGCAGTATTTT

d_gene: TRBD2
v_gene: TRBV9
abundance: .
j_gene: TRBJ2-3
CDR3aa: CASSEHLAGGVDTQYF
CDR3nt: TGTGCCAGCAGCGAACATTTAGCGGGGGGCGTGGATACGCAGTATTTT

d_gene: TRBD1
v_gene: TRBV7-9
abundance: .
j_gene: TRBJ1-5
CDR3aa: CASSLSQGDQPQHF
CDR3nt: TGTGCCAGCAGCCTCAGCCAGGGGGATCAGCCCCAGCATTTT

d_gene: TRBD1
v_gene: TRBV5-1
abundance: few
j_gene: TRBJ2-2
CDR3aa: CASSLSGGDTGELFF
CDR3nt: TGCGCCAGCAGCTTGTCAGGGGGCGACACCGGGGAGCTGTTTTTT

d_gene: TRBD1
v_gene: TRBV18
abundance: .
j_gene: TRBJ1-1
CDR3aa: CASSPVDRINTEAFF
CDR3nt: TGTGCCAGCTCACCAGTGGACAGGATAAACACTGAAGCTTTCTTT

d_gene: .
v_gene: TRBV6-5
abundance: few
j_gene: TRBJ2-5
CDR3aa: CASRRKFGETQYF
CDR3nt: TGTGCCAGCAGGAGGAAGTTCGGGGAGACCCAGTACTTC

d_gene: .
v_gene: TRBV9
abundance: .
j_gene: TRBJ2-5
CDR3aa: CASSVGPRLETQYF
CDR3nt: TGTGCCAGCAGCGTAGGTCCAAGACTAGAGACCCAGTACTTC

d_gene: .
v_gene: TRBV2
abundance: .
j_gene: TRBJ1-3
CDR3aa: CASSGDSGNTIYF
CDR3nt: TGTGCCAGCAGCGGAGACTCTGGAAACACCATATATTTT

d_gene: .
v_gene: TRBV2
abundance: .
j_gene: TRBJ2-5
CDR3aa: CASSELTNQETQYF
CDR3nt: TGTGCCAGCAGTGAATTGACTAATCAAGAGACCCAGTACTTC

d_gene: TRBD2
v_gene: TRBV9
abundance: .
j_gene: TRBJ2-1
CDR3aa: CASSAFGLAVNEQFF
CDR3nt: TGTGCCAGCAGCGCCTTCGGGCTAGCGGTCAATGAGCAGTTCTTC

d_gene: .
v_gene: TRBV9
abundance: .
j_gene: TRBJ1-4
CDR3aa: CASSPVTNEKLFF
CDR3nt: TGTGCCAGCAGCCCGGTTACTAATGAAAAACTGTTTTTT

d_gene: .
v_gene: TRBV7-9
abundance: .
j_gene: TRBJ1-6
CDR3aa: CASSNPPPGTLHF
CDR3nt: TGTGCCAGCAGCAACCCCCCCCCGGGGACCCTCCACTTT

d_gene: TRBD2
v_gene: TRBV7-9
abundance: .
j_gene: TRBJ2-6
CDR3aa: CSSSLRTSDPGANVLTF
CDR3nt: TGTTCCAGCAGCCTACGGACTAGCGACCCTGGGGCCAACGTCCTGACTTTC

d_gene: .
v_gene: TRBV11-2
abundance: .
j_gene: TRBJ2-7
CDR3aa: CASSLISRQGREGQYF
CDR3nt: TGTGCCAGCAGCCTAATCTCCAGACAGGGCCGGGAGGGGCAGTACTTC

d_gene: TRBD2
v_gene: TRBV4-1
abundance: .
j_gene: TRBJ2-1
CDR3aa: CASSQEGASGRGEQFF
CDR3nt: TGCGCCAGCAGCCAAGAAGGGGCTAGCGGGAGAGGTGAGCAGTTCTTC

d_gene: TRBD1
v_gene: TRBV28
abundance: .
j_gene: TRBJ1-3
CDR3aa: CASSLSGQGFSGNTIYF
CDR3nt: TGTGCCAGCAGTTTATCGGGACAGGGATTCTCTGGAAACACCATATATTTT

d_gene: .
v_gene: TRBV6-1
abundance: .
j_gene: TRBJ1-2
CDR3aa: CASSEAFHASGYTF
CDR3nt: TGTGCCAGCAGTGAAGCGTTTCACGCGTCAGGCTACACCTTC

d_gene: TRBD1
v_gene: TRBV7-9
abundance: .
j_gene: TRBJ1-5
CDR3aa: CASSRGQETSNQPQHF
CDR3nt: TGTGCCAGCAGCCGGGGACAGGAGACAAGCAATCAGCCCCAGCATTTT

d_gene: .
v_gene: TRBV10-3
abundance: .
j_gene: TRBJ2-1
CDR3aa: CAIEDRDNEQFF
CDR3nt: TGTGCCATCGAAGACAGAGACAATGAGCAGTTCTTC

d_gene: .
v_gene: TRBV7-9
abundance: .
j_gene: TRBJ2-7
CDR3aa: CSSSLVSSGSYEQYF
CDR3nt: TGTTCCAGCAGCTTAGTCTCTTCAGGGTCCTACGAGCAGTACTTC

d_gene: .
v_gene: TRBV9
abundance: .
j_gene: TRBJ2-3
CDR3aa: CASSERTFTDTQYF
CDR3nt: TGTGCCAGCAGCGAACGGACTTTCACAGATACGCAGTATTTT

d_gene: TRBD2
v_gene: TRBV28
abundance: .
j_gene: TRBJ2-7
CDR3aa: CASSFGAGASYEQYF
CDR3nt: TGTGCCAGCAGTTTTGGAGCGGGAGCGAGCTACGAGCAGTACTTC

d_gene: .
v_gene: TRBV27
abundance: .
j_gene: TRBJ2-7
CDR3aa: CASSLGRSYEQYF
CDR3nt: TGTGCCAGCAGTTTAGGCAGGTCCTACGAGCAGTACTTC

d_gene: .
v_gene: TRBV7-9
abundance: .
j_gene: TRBJ2-7
CDR3aa: CASSTGYYEQYF
CDR3nt: TGTGCCAGCAGCACAGGGTATTACGAGCAGTACTTC

d_gene: .
v_gene: TRBV18
abundance: .
j_gene: TRBJ2-6
CDR3aa: CASSIGGSGANVLTF
CDR3nt: TGTGCCAGCTCCATCGGGGGTTCTGGGGCCAACGTCCTGACTTTC

d_gene: .
v_gene: TRBV7-7
abundance: .
j_gene: TRBJ2-2
CDR3aa: CASSSHRAAGELFF
CDR3nt: TGTGCCAGCAGCTCACACAGGGCGGCCGGGGAGCTGTTTTTT

d_gene: .
v_gene: TRBV7-9
abundance: .
j_gene: TRBJ2-3
CDR3aa: CSSSSTGLTTDTQYF
CDR3nt: TGTTCCAGCAGCTCCACGGGACTTACCACAGATACGCAGTATTTT

d_gene: TRBD1
v_gene: TRBV27
abundance: .
j_gene: TRBJ1-2
CDR3aa: CASKGRTGRGDGYTF
CDR3nt: TGTGCCAGCAAGGGGAGGACAGGGAGAGGAGATGGCTACACCTTC

d_gene: TRBD1
v_gene: TRBV7-9
abundance: .
j_gene: TRBJ1-4
CDR3aa: CASSRPSGTGDMRNEKLFF
CDR3nt: TGTGCCAGCAGCCGTCCCTCCGGGACAGGAGATATGCGGAATGAAAAACTGTTTTTT